This T cell receptor beta chain stems from a study of T cells in women clearing cervical HPV infection. There are 15 residues in the CDR3. V lost 2 bases, J lost 6 bases, and 15 bases lay in between. CDR1 MNHNS and CDR2 SASEGT come from the germline V gene. For this clone: The read finishes 3 residues shy of the CDR3 end, and the germline J gene is used to complete it.

The assay was immunoSEQ multiplex PCR, and TCRdb's table has in-frame clones only and misses some. Here the sample table reports about 19,000 clones. Input material: blood buffy coat. The V and J genes are TRBV6-1 and TRBJ2-3; D perhaps matches TRBD2 (5 bases). This clonotype was sampled from a woman between 18 and 75 years old with a cervical HPV16 infection that either progressed to CIN3+ or cleared (not recorded which). Incomplete CDR3 DNA: TGTGCCAGCAGTGAATCTTGGACTGGGTGGGATACG. Translating it yields CASSESWTGWDT. The whole CDR3 region reads CASSESWTGWDTQYF.